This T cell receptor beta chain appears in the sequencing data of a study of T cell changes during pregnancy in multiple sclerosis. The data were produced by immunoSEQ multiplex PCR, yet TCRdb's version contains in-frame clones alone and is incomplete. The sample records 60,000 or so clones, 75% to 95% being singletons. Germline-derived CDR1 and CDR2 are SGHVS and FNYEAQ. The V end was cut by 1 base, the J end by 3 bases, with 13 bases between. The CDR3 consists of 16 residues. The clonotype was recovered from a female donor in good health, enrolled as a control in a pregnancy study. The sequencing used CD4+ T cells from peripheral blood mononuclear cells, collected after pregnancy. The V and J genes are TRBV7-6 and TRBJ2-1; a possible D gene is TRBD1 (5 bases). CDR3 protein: CASSLEGADFYNEQFF. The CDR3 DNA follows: TGTGCCAGCAGCTTAGAAGGGGCGGATTTCTACAATGAGCAGTTCTTC.